These 25 T cell receptor beta chains were all obtained from the same sample, sequenced in a study of a mutant IDH1 vaccine in newly diagnosed glioma. This table comes from immunoSEQ multiplex PCR, and its TCRdb copy is limited to in-frame clones, with some not included. The sample gives about 67,000 clones, around four fifths of which show up once; approximately 4.5% is in the top ten. Time point specified: baseline, week 1 (first vaccination visit). Regarding treatment: pre-vaccination baseline after standard-of-care therapy. The sequencing here drew on peripheral blood mononuclear cells (PBMCs), taken from a glioma patient treated with radiotherapy, temozolomide or both. All receptors derive from a young woman with glioma. Some clones in this sample may be carry-over from other donors' samples.

The genes are TRBV27 and TRBJ1-3; D is ambiguous. CDR1 is MNHEY and CDR2 is SMNVEV in the germline V gene (reference sequence). The CDR3 has 13 residues. The ends were cut back, 0 bases at V and 4 bases at J, with 4 bases in the middle. In nucleotides, the CDR3 is TGTGCCAGCAGTTTATCGCGAGGAAACACCATATATTTT. Amino acids: CASSLSRGNTIYF.

J is TRBJ2-3 and V is TRBV25-1; 8 nucleotides agree with TRBD2. The trim removed 5 bases at V and 0 bases at J, leaving 1 base unmatched. Germline CDR1 reads MGHDK; CDR2 reads SYGVNS. The CDR3 has 14 residues. The CDR3 DNA reads as TGTGCCAGCAGTCGGGGGGGTAGCACAGATACGCAGTATTTT. It is translated as CASSRGGSTDTQYF.

This clone was seen a handful of times. The chain employs TRBV13 and TRBJ2-1; possibly TRBD2 for D (5 bases). There are 15 residues in the CDR3. Trimming pared 1 base from V and 5 bases from J, leaving 12 bases between. Per germline, CDR1 PRHDT and CDR2 FYEKMQ (reference sequence). CDR3: CASSLESSADNEQFF. The CDR3 region has the DNA TGTGCCAGCAGCTTAGAGAGTAGCGCGGACAATGAGCAGTTCTTC.

The chain has TRBV6-4 and TRBJ1-5; D is uncertain. With 6 bases removed from V and 7 bases from J, the gap between germline ends came to 13 bases. Germline V gene sequence: CDR1 MRHNA, CDR2 SNTAGT. This CDR3 is 13 amino acids long. CDR3: CASSVRSPQPQHF. CDR3 coding DNA: TGTGCCAGCAGCGTACGTAGTCCCCAGCCCCAGCATTTT.

This chain links TRBV30 with TRBJ2-7; D not resolved. The length of the CDR3 is 13 residues. Germline V CDR1 and CDR2: GTSNPN, SVGIG (reference sequence). V lost 1 base, J lost 2 bases, and 9 bases lay in between. The CDR3 DNA follows: TGTGCCTGGAGTGATGGACGGGCCTACGAGCAGTACTTC. Protein sequence: CAWSDGRAYEQYF.

For this clone: The germline gene is not matched at one end of the junction; a read error may be the cause. J is TRBJ2-7 and V is TRBV29-1; the D gene is possibly TRBD1 (6 bases). Germline CDR1 reads SQVTM; CDR2 reads ANQGSEA. This CDR3 contains 15 residues. CDR3 sequence: CSVEDPQGSSYEQYF. CDR3 coding DNA: TGCAGCGTTGAAGATCCACAGGGAAGCTCCTACGAGCAGTACTTT.

This chain connects TRBV27 to TRBJ2-3, with 11 bases aligning to TRBD2. Germline V gene lookup returns CDR1 MNHEY and CDR2 SMNVEV (reference sequence). The trim removed 0 bases at V and 5 bases at J, leaving 1 base unmatched. The CDR3 consists of 15 residues. CDR3 loop: CASSLSTSGRDTQYF. In DNA, the CDR3 is TGTGCCAGCAGTTTATCTACTAGCGGGAGAGATACGCAGTATTTT.

The gene calls are TRBV6-6 and TRBJ1-2, with 7 bases matching TRBD1. The CDR3 is 16 residues long. Losses at the gene ends were 0 bases for V and 5 bases for J; bases not matched to a gene: 9. Germline V CDR1 and CDR2: MNHNY, SVGAGI (reference sequence). CDR3 sequence reads: CASSYSARDREYGYTF. In DNA form, the CDR3 reads TGTGCCAGCAGTTACTCGGCCCGAGACAGGGAATATGGCTACACCTTC.

The J gene is TRBJ2-1, the V gene TRBV6-5; 7 bases fit TRBD2. This CDR3 is 15 amino acids long. Germline CDR1 and CDR2: MNHEY and SVGAGI. V shed 7 bases, J shed 0 bases, and the junction held 6 bases outside the gene matches. CDR3 sequence reads: CASTSGMSSYNEQFF. The CDR3 coding sequence is TGTGCCAGCACCAGCGGGATGAGCTCCTACAATGAGCAGTTCTTC.

The chain couples TRBV7-9 to TRBJ2-1, with 8 bases lining up with TRBD2. Germline V gene data show CDR1 as SEHNR and CDR2 as FQNEAQ (reference sequence). The CDR3 consists of 11 residues. V dropped 1 base and J dropped 15; count of bases not matched to a gene: 2. CDR3 amino acids: CASSLEGTRFF. Written as DNA, the CDR3 is TGTGCCAGCAGCTTAGAGGGGACTAGGTTCTTC.

The chain joins TRBV5-1 to TRBJ2-7; D assignment may be TRBD1 or TRBD2 (5 bases each). There are 15 residues in the CDR3. The V end lost 0 bases, the J end lost 1 base, and 11 bases lay between the germline ends. Germline CDR1 is SGHRS and CDR2 is YFSETQ. CDR3 coding DNA: TGCGCCAGCAGCTTGGTCGGGACGCCTTCCTACGAGCAGTACTTC. It is translated as CASSLVGTPSYEQYF.

The J gene is TRBJ1-3, the V gene TRBV7-9; D is unresolved. V lost 6 bases and J 3 bases, leaving 6 bases between the germline ends. Germline V gene lookup returns CDR1 SEHNR and CDR2 FQNEAQ (reference sequence). The CDR3 contains 12 residues. The CDR3 region is CASSQNGNTIYF. The CDR3 DNA follows: TGTGCCAGCAGTCAGAATGGAAACACCATATATTTT.

The chain couples TRBV6-9 to TRBJ2-7; either TRBD1 or TRBD2 may supply D (5 bases each). The V gene's germline CDR1 is MNHGY and CDR2 SVAAGI. V was trimmed by 2 bases and J by 7 bases, leaving 12 bases between them. The CDR3 extends over 13 amino acids. Here the CDR3 reads CASSYVGTAEQYF. The CDR3 nucleotides read TGTGCCAGCAGTTATGTCGGGACGGCGGAGCAGTACTTC.

This clone was seen once. V gene TRBV19 combines with J gene TRBJ2-2, with 8 bases identical to TRBD1. CDR1 and CDR2 from the germline V gene are LNHDA and SQIVND (reference sequence). After removal of 7 bases from V and 3 bases from J, the junction contained 4 bases not matched to a gene. This CDR3 comprises 14 residues. The CDR3 protein is CASTATGDTGELFF. CDR3 coding DNA: TGTGCCAGTACCGCGACAGGGGACACCGGGGAGCTGTTTTTT.

V is TRBV7-9 and J is TRBJ2-7; perhaps TRBD2 as D (6 bases). The CDR3 loop spans 17 amino acids. V lost 4 bases to trimming and J lost 5 bases, with 24 bases between them. Germline assignment: CDR1 SEHNR and CDR2 FQNEAQ (reference sequence). The CDR3 reads CASSYSGGGQGWDEQYF. The CDR3 DNA follows: TGTGCCAGCAGCTACTCAGGAGGAGGGCAGGGATGGGACGAGCAGTACTTC. The variable domain in full, completed from reference TRBV7-9 and TRBJ2-7, reads DTGVSQNPRHKITKRGQNVTFRCDPISEHNRLYWYRQTLGQGPEFLTYFQNEAQLEKSRLLSDRFSAERPKGSFSTLEIQRTEQGDSAMYLCASSYSGGGQGWDEQYFGPGTRLTVT.

The chain is built from TRBV2 and TRBJ1-1; D perhaps matches TRBD1 (5 bases). The V end was cut by 4 bases, the J end by 6 bases, with 12 bases between. CDR3 size: 13 residues. Germline CDR1 and CDR2: SNHLY and FYNNEI. The CDR3 DNA follows: TGTGCCAGCAGTGCCCTACAGGAGCCTGAAGCTTTCTTT. Amino acid sequence: CASSALQEPEAFF.

This chain joins TRBV6-1 and TRBJ1-1; D ambiguous. V lost 2 bases to trimming and J lost 6 bases, with 16 bases between them. CDR1 is MNHNS and CDR2 is SASEGT in the germline V gene. This CDR3 has 15 residues. The CDR3 nucleotides read TGTGCCAGCAGTGAAATTGTAGGGATGGGGTCTGAAGCTTTCTTT. Encoded protein: CASSEIVGMGSEAFF.

The CDR3 DNA is TGTGCCAGCAGCCAAGATCGGGGGGTCCAGAACACTGAAGCTTTCTTT. This gives the protein CASSQDRGVQNTEAFF. The V call is TRBV14, the J call TRBJ1-1, with D tentatively TRBD1 (5 bases). The CDR3 loop spans 16 amino acids. Trimming took 0 bases from V and 1 from J, leaving 12 bases between them. Germline-derived CDR1 and CDR2 are SGHDN and FVKESK.

The V gene is TRBV6-1, the J gene TRBJ2-5, with a possible D match to TRBD1 (5 bases). Trimming cost V 4 bases and J 1 base, with 16 bases left between them. This CDR3 is built from 16 residues. Germline values: CDR1 MNHNS, CDR2 SASEGT. The CDR3 reads CASSGLGQALQETQYF. The CDR3 nucleotides are TGTGCCAGCAGTGGATTGGGGCAGGCCCTCCAAGAGACCCAGTACTTC.

The chain uses TRBV5-6 and TRBJ2-2; D is uncertain. Looked up from germline, CDR1 is SGHDT and CDR2 is YYEEEE. The CDR3 spans 14 residues. The germline V and J ends were trimmed by 4 bases and 3 bases, with 10 bases remaining between them. In DNA, the CDR3 is TGTGCCAGCAGCCCCCTTTACTACACCGGGGAGCTGTTTTTT. As protein: CASSPLYYTGELFF.

The chain has TRBV6-1 and TRBJ1-4; D is perhaps TRBD1 (5 bases). The length of the CDR3 is 15 residues. Trimming left V 0 bases short and J 4 bases short, with 9 bases between. The germline V gene encodes CDR1 MNHNS and CDR2 SASEGT. In DNA, the CDR3 is TGTGCCAGCAGTGAAGCCCAGGGCCGTAATGAAAAACTGTTTTTT. Residues: CASSEAQGRNEKLFF.

Here the CDR3 reads CASSLVGDGYTF. CDR3 DNA: TGTGCCAGCAGTTTAGTAGGAGATGGCTACACCTTC. V usage is TRBV6-6 and J usage is TRBJ1-2; D not certain. Per the germline V gene, CDR1 is MNHNY and CDR2 is SVGAGI (reference sequence). V was cut by 4 bases and J by 6 bases, with 9 bases left in between. The CDR3 is 12 residues long.

As regards this clone: Different DNA sequences within this sample yield the same CDR3. This CDR3 is CASSLGYRASGNTIYF. The CDR3 DNA follows: TGCGCCAGCAGCTTGGGGTACAGAGCCTCTGGAAACACCATATATTTT. This sequence joins TRBV5-1 and TRBJ1-3; D not certain. Trimming took off 0 bases at V and 0 bases at J, with 10 bases between the two ends. Germline values: CDR1 SGHRS, CDR2 YFSETQ. The CDR3 contains 16 residues.

This clone has only a few counts. The chain uses TRBV2 and TRBJ1-4, with a weak D call TRBD1 (6 bases). CDR3 length equals 16 residues. Trimming took 4 bases from V and 0 from J, leaving 12 bases between them. Germline values: CDR1 SNHLY, CDR2 FYNNEI. CDR3 bases: TGTGCCAGCAGTGCCGGACAGACGTCAACTAATGAAAAACTGTTTTTT. Encoded protein: CASSAGQTSTNEKLFF.

The CDR3, as DNA: TGTGCCAGCAGTTACGGGGCAGGGGCCATAAATCAGCCCCAGCATTTT. Translation: CASSYGAGAINQPQHF. V gene TRBV6-6 combines with J gene TRBJ1-5; D perhaps matches TRBD1 (6 bases). The CDR3 length is 16 residues. CDR1 MNHNY and CDR2 SVGAGI come from the germline V gene (reference sequence). The germline V and J ends were trimmed by 2 bases and 4 bases, with 15 bases remaining between them.